This T cell receptor beta chain was recorded in a study of blood T cell repertoires in COVID-19. In the study overall: Sites in the United States, Italy and Spain provided acute and convalescent COVID-19 samples. PBMCs, B-cell-depleted T cells, or T cells provided the cDNA or gDNA that made up the material.

Per the original methods: The assay estimated nucleated cells by amplifying reference gene primers. Clones were read by immunoSEQ multiplex PCR, and TCRdb kept only the in-frame ones, dropping some. V, J and clone size derive from that table, while D and trimming were established from the DNA sequence. The sample carries about 190,000 clones, around 90% recorded once. Germline CDR1 is SGHNT and CDR2 is YYREEE (reference sequence). There are 16 residues in the CDR3. V dropped 3 bases and J dropped 1; count of bases not matched to a gene: 3. The source is a man aged 50 to 59 with acute or convalescent COVID-19. The chain links TRBV5-4 to TRBJ2-5; 13 positions agree with TRBD2. The sample was peripheral blood. CDR3 nucleotide sequence: TGTGCCAGCAGCTCGCGACTAGCGGGAGGCCAAGAGACCCAGTACTTC. Protein: CASSSRLAGGQETQYF.